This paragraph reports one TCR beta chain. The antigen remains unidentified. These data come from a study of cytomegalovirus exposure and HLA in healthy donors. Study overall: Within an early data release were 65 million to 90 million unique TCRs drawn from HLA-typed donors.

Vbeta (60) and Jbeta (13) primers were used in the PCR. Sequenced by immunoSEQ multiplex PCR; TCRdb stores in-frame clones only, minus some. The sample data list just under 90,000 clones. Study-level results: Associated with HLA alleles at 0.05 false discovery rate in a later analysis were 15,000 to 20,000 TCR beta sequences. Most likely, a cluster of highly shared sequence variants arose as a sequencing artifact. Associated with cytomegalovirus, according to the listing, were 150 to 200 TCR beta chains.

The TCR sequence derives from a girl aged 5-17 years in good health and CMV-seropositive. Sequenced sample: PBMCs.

The CDR3 DNA is TGTGCCAGCAGGTTGACACCCGCGGGAGGCCAGCCCCAGCATTTT. Amino acids: CASRLTPAGGQPQHF. The chain has TRBV6-1 and TRBJ1-5; no clear D gene. The CDR3 is made up of 15 amino acids. The V end was cut by 6 bases, the J end by 7 bases, with 19 bases between. Per the germline V gene, CDR1 is MNHNS and CDR2 is SASEGT.